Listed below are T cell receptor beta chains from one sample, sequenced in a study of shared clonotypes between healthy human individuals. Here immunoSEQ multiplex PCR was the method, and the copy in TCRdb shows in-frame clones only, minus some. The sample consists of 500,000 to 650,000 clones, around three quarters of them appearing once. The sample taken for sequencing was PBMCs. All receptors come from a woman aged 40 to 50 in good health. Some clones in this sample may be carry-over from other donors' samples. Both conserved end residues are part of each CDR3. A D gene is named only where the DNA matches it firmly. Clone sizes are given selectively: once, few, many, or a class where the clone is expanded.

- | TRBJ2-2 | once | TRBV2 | CASGRDRTGELFF | TGTGCCAGCGGCAGGGATCGCACCGGGGAGCTGTTTTTT
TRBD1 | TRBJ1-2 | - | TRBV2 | CASSPNRGRFSYTF | TGTGCCAGCAGTCCAAACAGGGGAAGATTCAGCTACACCTTC
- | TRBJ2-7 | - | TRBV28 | CASSPGTFYEQYF | TGTGCCAGCAGTCCCGGGACCTTCTACGAGCAGTACTTC
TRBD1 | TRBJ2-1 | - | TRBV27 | CASRTGVGNEQFF | TGTGCCAGCAGAACAGGGGTTGGGAATGAGCAGTTCTTC
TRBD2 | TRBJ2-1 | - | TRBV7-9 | CASSDISGRNNEQFF | TGTGCCAGCAGCGATATTAGCGGGCGCAACAATGAGCAGTTCTTC
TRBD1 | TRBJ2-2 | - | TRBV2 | CASRTGGANTGEPFF | TGTGCCAGCAGGACAGGGGGCGCGAACACCGGGGAGCCGTTTTTT
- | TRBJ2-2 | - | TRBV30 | CAWSVYVSTGELFF | TGTGCCTGGAGTGTATATGTCAGCACCGGGGAGCTGTTTTTT
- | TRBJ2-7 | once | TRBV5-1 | CASSFQETAYEQYF | TGCGCCAGCAGCTTTCAGGAAACTGCCTACGAGCAGTACTTC
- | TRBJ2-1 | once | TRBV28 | CASRTPVEQFF | TGTGCCAGCAGAACACCTGTCGAGCAGTTCTTC
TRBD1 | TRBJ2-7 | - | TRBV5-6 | CASSRFGTGAYEQYF | TGTGCCAGCAGCCGGTTCGGGACAGGAGCCTACGAGCAGTACTTC
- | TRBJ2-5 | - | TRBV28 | CASSSPLSRGETQYF | TGTGCCAGCAGTTCCCCGCTGTCCCGGGGGGAGACCCAGTACTTC
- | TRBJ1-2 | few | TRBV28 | CASSLGSYGYTF | TGTGCCAGCAGTTTGGGCAGCTATGGCTACACCTTC
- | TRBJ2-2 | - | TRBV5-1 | CASSVPRPGKNTGELFF | TGCGCCAGCAGCGTACCCCGGCCGGGAAAGAACACCGGGGAGCTGTTTTTT
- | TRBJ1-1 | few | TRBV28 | CASSPPRSEAFF | TGTGCCAGCAGTCCCCCCAGGTCTGAAGCTTTCTTT
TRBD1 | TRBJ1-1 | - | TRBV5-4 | CASSFPTGGLTEAFF | TGTGCCAGCAGCTTTCCGACAGGGGGCCTCACTGAAGCTTTCTTT
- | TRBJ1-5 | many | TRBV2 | CASSVLGLSNQPQHF | TGTGCCAGCAGTGTCTTAGGACTTAGCAATCAGCCCCAGCATTTT
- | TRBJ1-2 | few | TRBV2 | CASTRERGGYTF | TGTGCCAGCACGAGGGAGCGGGGTGGCTACACCTTC
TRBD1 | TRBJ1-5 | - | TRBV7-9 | CASSPQGGSNQPQHF | TGTGCCAGCAGCCCCCAGGGGGGAAGCAATCAGCCCCAGCATTTT
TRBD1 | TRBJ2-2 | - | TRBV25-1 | CASSEFGGRGTGELFF | TGTGCCAGCAGTGAATTTGGGGGCAGGGGGACCGGGGAGCTGTTTTTT
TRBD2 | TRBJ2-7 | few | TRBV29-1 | CSVLAAGHEQYF | TGCAGCGTACTAGCGGCAGGCCACGAGCAGTACTTC
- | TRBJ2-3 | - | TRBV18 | CASSPISGSTDTQYF | TGTGCCAGCTCACCGATTAGCGGTAGCACAGATACGCAGTATTTT
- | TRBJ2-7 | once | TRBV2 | CASGGGRYEQYF | TGTGCCAGCGGCGGTGGGCGGTACGAGCAGTACTTC
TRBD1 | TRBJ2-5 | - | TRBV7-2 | CASSSGGTGGQETQYF | TGTGCCAGCAGCTCCGGGGGGACAGGGGGCCAAGAGACCCAGTACTTC